By share, the clone carrying this T cell receptor beta chain ranks as large. This CDR3 is built from 19 residues. J gave up 0 bases and V 4 bases, and 17 bases lay outside the gene matches. CDR1 and CDR2 (germline): MNHEY, SMNVEV (reference sequence). This record belongs to a study of shared clonotypes between healthy human individuals. Naive-designated CD8 cells lacked CD45RO, were positively enriched for CCR7, and omitted terminally differentiated effector memory CD45RA+ cells. The data were produced by immunoSEQ multiplex PCR, yet TCRdb's version contains in-frame clones alone and is incomplete. The profile covers about 2.1 million clones, with roughly 93% appearing a single time and less than 2% taken by the ten largest.

The chain recombines TRBV27 with TRBJ2-5; 7 nucleotides agree with TRBD1. Sample: naive CD8+ T cells from PBMCs. The receptor comes from a man aged 18 to 30 in good health. Some clones in this sample may be carry-over from other donors' samples. The CDR3 loop is CASSSIYLRQGSHQETQYF. The CDR3 coding sequence is TGTGCCAGCAGTTCCATATACCTCCGACAGGGTAGTCACCAAGAGACCCAGTACTTC.